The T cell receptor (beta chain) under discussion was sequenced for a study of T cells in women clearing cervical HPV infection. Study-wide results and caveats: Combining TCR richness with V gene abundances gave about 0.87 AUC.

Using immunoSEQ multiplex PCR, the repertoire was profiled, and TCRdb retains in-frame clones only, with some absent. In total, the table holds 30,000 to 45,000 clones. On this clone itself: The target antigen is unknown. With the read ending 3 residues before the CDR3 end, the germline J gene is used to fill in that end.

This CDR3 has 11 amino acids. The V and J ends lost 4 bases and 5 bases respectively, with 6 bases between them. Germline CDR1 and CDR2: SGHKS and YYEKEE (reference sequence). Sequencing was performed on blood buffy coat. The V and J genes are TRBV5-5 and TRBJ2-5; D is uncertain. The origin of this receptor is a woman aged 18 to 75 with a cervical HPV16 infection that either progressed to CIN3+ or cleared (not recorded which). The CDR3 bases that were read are TGTGCCAGCAGCGTCGGGGAGACC. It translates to CASSVGET. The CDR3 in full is CASSVGETQYF.